These 29 T cell receptor beta chains share one sample of origin, sequenced in a study of T cells in Graves' hyperthyroidism and ophthalmopathy. RNA transcripts were the template for amplifying TCR beta CDR3 regions. The TCR CDR3 was amplified in a first-round RT-PCR using the HTBI primer set. In TCRdb, the multiplex PCR reads were re-called with MiXCR into one record per CDR3 protein. The table includes about 420,000 distinct CDR3 sequences, 12% to 15% detected once. Material: blood. The receptors stem from a woman between 18 and 29 years old with Graves' hyperthyroidism.

In its sample, this clonotype was seen many times. At one end, the junction sequence differs from germline, possibly due to a read error. The rearrangement joins TRBV5-1 to TRBJ2-1; no firm D call. Germline V gene sequence: CDR1 SGHRS, CDR2 YFSETQ. CDR3 size: 15 residues. The CDR3, as DNA: TGTGCCAGCAGCTTAGGGATCAGCTCCTACAATGAGCAGTTCTTC. Translation: CASSLGISSYNEQFF.

This clonotype has only one observation. This chain joins TRBV7-8 and TRBJ2-3, with 9 bases identical to TRBD2. V was pared by 2 bases and J by 8 bases, with 5 bases of the junction left unmatched. The CDR3 runs to 14 residues. Looked up from germline, CDR1 is SGHVS and CDR2 is FQNEAQ. CDR3 bases: TGTGCCAGCAGCTTATGGCGGGAGGGTTTTACGCAGTATTTT. Translated, it gives CASSLWREGFTQYF.

This clonotype was detected only a few times. The V gene is TRBV6-5, the J gene TRBJ2-1; 7 bases align to TRBD2. The trim removed 2 bases at V and 5 bases at J, leaving 6 bases unmatched. The germline CDR1 and CDR2 sequences are MNHEY and SVGAGI. The CDR3 is 15 amino acids. The CDR3 sequence is CASSYEGLEHNEQFF. The CDR3 DNA reads as TGTGCCAGCAGTTACGAAGGACTAGAACACAATGAGCAGTTCTTC.

The table lists this clonotype with many counts. The chain links TRBV24-1 to TRBJ2-3; D may be TRBD1 or TRBD2 (5 bases each). The CDR3 consists of 14 residues. In germline, CDR1 is KGHDR, CDR2 SFDVKD. Trimming left V 2 bases short and J 6 bases short, with 11 bases between. In nucleotides, the CDR3 is TGTGCCACCAGTGATTCGGGGCACGCGGATACGCAGTATTTT. Protein: CATSDSGHADTQYF.

Worth noting for this clonotype: The germline gene is not matched at one end of the junction; a read error may be the cause. The chain links TRBV20-1 to TRBJ2-3; no firm D call. The CDR3 consists of 15 residues. The V gene's germline CDR1 is DFQATT and CDR2 SNEGSKA (reference sequence). For the CDR3, the DNA is TGCAGTGCTTCCGACTGGGCCCAAAACACAGATACGCGGTATTTT. It specifies CSASDWAQNTDTRYF.

This clonotype was counted ten times or more. The rearrangement links TRBV5-1 to TRBJ2-7; 13 bases fit TRBD2. The ends lost 4 bases at V and 1 base at J; junction bases unmatched: 8. Per germline, CDR1 SGHRS and CDR2 YFSETQ. The CDR3 has 17 amino acids. CDR3 region: CASSPNGLAGVSYEQYF. The CDR3 bases are TGCGCCAGCAGCCCGAATGGACTAGCGGGAGTGTCCTACGAGCAGTACTTC.

The V and J genes are TRBV5-1 and TRBJ1-1; D is unresolved. V lost 1 base and J lost 4, with 20 bases in between. Germline lookup yields CDR1 SGHRS and CDR2 YFSETQ. The CDR3 has 17 residues. As DNA, the CDR3 is TGCGCCAGCAGCTTGTGTTCAGTTTTACAGACGAGCACTGAAGCTTTCTTT. Protein product: CASSLCSVLQTSTEAFF.

This clonotype has more than one count but fewer than ten. This sequence joins TRBV30 and TRBJ2-1; possibly TRBD1 or TRBD2 for D (5 bases each). The V gene lost 1 base and the J gene lost 3 bases, with 13 bases spanning the gap. CDR3 length: 15 residues. Germline V gene lookup returns CDR1 GTSNPN and CDR2 SVGIG (reference sequence). Here the CDR3 DNA reads TGTGCCTGGAGTGAAACCGGGACCAGCTACAATGAGCAGTTCTTC. This sequence encodes CAWSETGTSYNEQFF.

The sample holds a few counts of this clonotype. The chain is built from TRBV5-5 and TRBJ1-2; TRBD1 agrees at 7 bases. V shed 4 bases, J shed 3 bases, and the junction held 3 bases outside the gene matches. Germline V gene lookup returns CDR1 SGHKS and CDR2 YYEKEE (reference sequence). This CDR3 is 13 amino acids long. DNA for the CDR3: TGTGCCAGCAGCCGCAGGGGGGACTATGGCTACACCTTC. Translated: CASSRRGDYGYTF. Supplemented by reference TRBV5-5 and TRBJ1-2, the full variable domain reads DAGVTQSPTHLIKTRGQQVTLRCSPISGHKSVSWYQQVLGQGPQFIFQYYEKEERGRGNFPDRFSARQFPNYSSELNVNALLLGDSALYLCASSRRGDYGYTFGSGTRLTVV.

This clonotype was picked up a small number of times. A much larger clonotype is one base distant, so this may be a read error. V gene TRBV18 combines with J gene TRBJ2-1; 9 bases are shared with TRBD2. CDR3 length equals 15 residues. V shed 3 bases, J shed 4 bases, and the junction held 4 bases outside the gene matches. CDR1 and CDR2 from the germline V gene are KGHSH and LQKENI. CDR3 protein: CASSPASGVYNEQFF. CDR3 bases: TGTGCCAGCTCACCTGCTAGCGGGGTATACAATGAGCAGTTCTTC. The full variable domain, its missing parts supplied by reference TRBV18 and TRBJ2-1, is NAGVMQNPRHLVRRRGQEARLRCSPMKGHSHVYWYRQLPEEGLKFMVYLQKENIIDESGMPKERFSAEFPKEGPSILRIQQVVRGDSAAYFCASSPASGVYNEQFFGPGTRLTVL.

This clonotype appeared many times. The chain combines TRBV27 with TRBJ2-3; D is unresolved. The CDR3 has 13 residues. Trimming took 2 bases from V and 0 from J, leaving 3 bases between them. The germline CDR1 and CDR2 sequences are MNHEY and SMNVEV (reference sequence). This CDR3 reads CASSLTSTDTQYF. As DNA, the CDR3 is TGTGCCAGCAGTTTAACTAGCACAGATACGCAGTATTTT.

The chain employs TRBV20-1 and TRBJ1-6; D is perhaps TRBD1 (6 bases). The CDR3 is 17 amino acids. V was shortened by 0 bases and J by 3 bases, with 15 bases between the two germline ends. Germline CDR1 and CDR2: DFQATT and SNEGSKA (reference sequence). The CDR3: CSARDLPGAVYNSPLHF. The CDR3 DNA sequence: TGCAGTGCTAGAGATTTGCCGGGGGCTGTCTATAATTCACCCCTCCACTTT.

The sample holds a few counts of this clonotype. For the CDR3, the DNA is TGCAGTGCTACCCGGACAGGGGGCAAATTCTATGGCTACACCTTC. This sequence encodes CSATRTGGKFYGYTF. The J gene is TRBJ1-2, the V gene TRBV20-1, with 11 nucleotides matching TRBD1. The CDR3 is 15 amino acids. The trim removed 4 bases at V and 4 bases at J, leaving 8 bases unmatched. Germline V lookup: CDR1 DFQATT, CDR2 SNEGSKA (reference sequence).

There are many counts of this clonotype. The chain couples TRBV27 to TRBJ1-1; no definite D call. The CDR3 runs to 14 residues. With 0 bases removed from V and 1 base from J, the gap between germline ends came to 6 bases. Germline lookup yields CDR1 MNHEY and CDR2 SMNVEV (reference sequence). The CDR3 DNA is TGTGCCAGCAGTTTATCACGCCAGAACACTGAAGCTTTCTTT. It yields the protein CASSLSRQNTEAFF.

This clonotype was observed at least ten times. The rearrangement joins TRBV6-1 to TRBJ2-5; D may be TRBD1 or TRBD2 (5 bases each). Germline CDR1 is MNHNS and CDR2 is SASEGT. This CDR3 contains 15 residues. V was cut by 4 bases and J by 5 bases, with 17 bases left in between. In nucleotides, the CDR3 is TGTGCCAGCAGTGCCTGGGACGGCCTCGCGGAGACCCAGTACTTC. It specifies CASSAWDGLAETQYF.

This clonotype has a handful of counts. This chain connects TRBV4-2 to TRBJ2-3; TRBD1 might be the D (6 bases). The CDR3 has 16 residues. The germline CDR1 and CDR2 sequences are LGHNA and YNFKEQ. Trimming removed 3 bases at V and 2 bases at J, with 15 bases between. The CDR3 spells CASSHYRQAVTDTQYF. CDR3 in DNA: TGTGCCAGCAGCCACTATAGACAGGCAGTCACAGATACGCAGTATTTT.

This clonotype was recorded a few times. The J gene is TRBJ2-7, the V gene TRBV6-2 or TRBV6-3, with D possibly matching TRBD1 (6 bases). V was clipped by 3 bases and J by 3 bases, with 18 bases between them. Germline assignment: CDR1 MNHEY and CDR2 SVGEGT. The CDR3 is made up of 16 amino acids. The CDR3, as DNA: TGTGCCAGCAGTTATGTCGACAGGAGACCCTTCTACGAGCAGTACTTC. Translation gives CASSYVDRRPFYEQYF.

V gene TRBV6-1 combines with J gene TRBJ2-3; unclear D gene. Trimming removed 11 bases at V and 4 bases at J, with 22 bases between. Germline V gene data show CDR1 as MNHNS and CDR2 as SASEGT. The CDR3 consists of 15 residues. The chain's CDR3 is CAGLSFSKYSDTQYF. CDR3 in DNA: TGTGCCGGCCTCTCTTTTTCTAAGTACTCAGATACGCAGTATTTT.

This clonotype has just a few counts. The chain uses TRBV30 and TRBJ1-5; 7 nucleotides agree with TRBD1. J gave up 2 bases and V 2 bases, and 3 bases lay outside the gene matches. This CDR3 region has 14 residues. From germline, CDR1 is GTSNPN and CDR2 SVGIG (reference sequence). CDR3 amino acids: CAWSKDRGNQPQHF. CDR3 bases: TGTGCCTGGAGTAAAGACAGGGGCAATCAGCCCCAGCATTTT. The variable domain in full, with the rest retrieved from reference TRBV30 and TRBJ1-5, is SQTIHQWPATLVQPVGSPLSLECTVEGTSNPNLYWYRQAAGRGLQLLFYSVGIGQISSEVPQNLSASRPQDRQFILSSKKLLLSDSGFYLCAWSKDRGNQPQHFGDGTRLSIL.

This clonotype showed up just a few times. The J gene is TRBJ1-2, the V gene TRBV7-9, with 7 positions matching TRBD1. Looked up from germline, CDR1 is SEHNR and CDR2 is FQNEAQ (reference sequence). The CDR3 extends over 19 amino acids. V was clipped by 1 base and J by 4 bases; unmatched bases: 18. The CDR3 here is CASSLDLGPGQKDSYGYTF. CDR3 nucleotides: TGTGCCAGCAGCTTAGACCTAGGTCCGGGACAGAAAGACTCCTATGGCTACACCTTC.

This clonotype was recorded at least ten times. The rearrangement joins TRBV6-5 to TRBJ2-1; D is ambiguous. The V end lost 2 bases, the J end lost 7 bases, and 6 bases lay between the germline ends. CDR3 length: 12 residues. Germline-derived CDR1 and CDR2 are MNHEY and SVGAGI. In nucleotides, the CDR3 is TGTGCCAGCAGTTACAAGGGAAATGAGCAGTTCTTC. Translating it yields CASSYKGNEQFF.

The table lists this clonotype with many counts. For the CDR3, the DNA is TGTGCCATCAGCCAATGGGGGGATCAAGGGGCCCAGTACTTC. Translation gives CAISQWGDQGAQYF. The V gene is TRBV10-3, the J gene TRBJ2-5; possible D gene TRBD2, 6 bases. Per the germline V gene, CDR1 is ENHRY and CDR2 is SYGVKD. V lost 6 bases and J 9 bases, leaving 20 bases between the germline ends. This CDR3 region has 14 residues.

This clonotype was observed many times. V usage is TRBV3-1 and J usage is TRBJ2-3, with TRBD2 matching over 14 bases. CDR3 length: 16 residues. Unmatched junction bases numbered 5, after V lost 3 bases and J lost 6 bases. The germline V gene has CDR1 LGHDT and CDR2 YNNKEL (reference sequence). Here the CDR3 reads CASSQGLAGDMDTQYF. In DNA, the CDR3 is TGTGCCAGCAGCCAGGGACTAGCGGGAGACATGGATACGCAGTATTTT.

The chain employs TRBV5-1 and TRBJ1-2; tentative D call: TRBD1 (5 bases). Between the trimmed V and J ends, which lost 6 bases and 1 base, there was a span of 16 bases. CDR1 is SGHRS and CDR2 is YFSETQ in the germline V gene. The CDR3 loop spans 15 amino acids. The CDR3 loop is CASKPGQGLNYGYTF. In nucleotides, the CDR3 is TGCGCCAGCAAGCCCGGGCAGGGCCTTAACTATGGCTACACCTTC.

Points on this clonotype: This sequence may be a read error, since a much larger clone differs from it by one base. This sequence joins TRBV5-5 and TRBJ1-1; D may be TRBD1 (5 bases). Germline V gene data show CDR1 as SGHKS and CDR2 as YYEKEE (reference sequence). CDR3 size: 14 residues. The CDR3 reads CAGSLGRAATEAFF. CDR3 DNA sequence: TGTGCCGGCAGCTTGGGACGGGCCGCGACTGAAGCTTTCTTT.

This clonotype was recorded many times. V usage is TRBV7-2 and J usage is TRBJ1-2, with D tentatively TRBD1 (5 bases). Germline-derived CDR1 and CDR2 are SGHTA and FQGNSA. This CDR3 is built from 14 residues. V was shortened by 1 base and J by 0 bases, with 6 bases between the two germline ends. CDR3 in amino acids: CASSLGGANYGYTF. The CDR3 bases are TGTGCCAGCAGCTTAGGGGGCGCTAACTATGGCTACACCTTC.

This clonotype came up once. V and J are TRBV4-3 and TRBJ2-1, with no clear D. The CDR3 spans 15 residues. Germline V CDR1 and CDR2: LGHNA, YSLEER. V was shortened by 0 bases and J by 6 bases, with 12 bases between the two germline ends. Written as DNA, the CDR3 is TGCGCCAGCAGCCAAGATGGGTCGGCCTCCAATGAGCAGTTCTTC. It codes for CASSQDGSASNEQFF.

This clonotype occurred a few times. One junction end does not reproduce the germline sequence, and a read error may be involved. The chain employs TRBV3-1 and TRBJ2-5; 8 positions match TRBD2. The V gene's germline CDR1 is LGHDT and CDR2 YNNKEL (reference sequence). This CDR3 comprises 15 residues. CDR3 in amino acids: CANSPWGLEGETQYF. CDR3 bases: TGTGCCAACAGCCCGTGGGGACTAGAGGGAGAGACCCAGTACTTC.

This clonotype has ten or more counts. The chain has TRBV5-4 and TRBJ2-3; possible D gene TRBD1, 5 bases. Trimming cost V 7 bases and J 0 bases, with 12 bases left between them. The CDR3 has 14 residues. Germline assignment: CDR1 SGHNT and CDR2 YYREEE (reference sequence). CDR3 loop: CASPAGPSTDTQYF. Here the CDR3 DNA reads TGTGCCAGCCCGGCAGGGCCCAGCACAGATACGCAGTATTTT.